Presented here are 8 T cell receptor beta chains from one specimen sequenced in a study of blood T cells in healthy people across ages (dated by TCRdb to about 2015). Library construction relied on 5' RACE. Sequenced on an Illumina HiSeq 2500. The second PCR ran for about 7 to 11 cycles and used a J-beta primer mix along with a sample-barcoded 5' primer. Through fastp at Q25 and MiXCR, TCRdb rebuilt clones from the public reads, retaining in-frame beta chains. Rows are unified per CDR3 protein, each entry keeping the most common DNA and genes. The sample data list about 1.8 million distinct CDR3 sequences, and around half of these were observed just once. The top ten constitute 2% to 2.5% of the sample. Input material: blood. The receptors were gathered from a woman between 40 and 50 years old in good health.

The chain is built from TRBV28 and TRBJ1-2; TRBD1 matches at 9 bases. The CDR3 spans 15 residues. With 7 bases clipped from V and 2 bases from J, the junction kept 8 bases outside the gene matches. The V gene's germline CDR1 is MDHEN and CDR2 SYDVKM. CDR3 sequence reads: CASNRPGQGNYGYTF. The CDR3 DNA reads TGTGCCAGCAACCGGCCGGGACAGGGAAACTATGGCTACACCTTC.

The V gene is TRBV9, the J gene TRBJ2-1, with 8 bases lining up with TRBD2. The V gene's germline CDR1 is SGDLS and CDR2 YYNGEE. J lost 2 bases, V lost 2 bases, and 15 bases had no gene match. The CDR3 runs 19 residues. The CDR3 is CASSVRSGSGVPPYNEQFF. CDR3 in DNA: TGTGCCAGCAGCGTTCGTTCCGGTAGCGGGGTTCCCCCCTACAATGAGCAGTTCTTC.

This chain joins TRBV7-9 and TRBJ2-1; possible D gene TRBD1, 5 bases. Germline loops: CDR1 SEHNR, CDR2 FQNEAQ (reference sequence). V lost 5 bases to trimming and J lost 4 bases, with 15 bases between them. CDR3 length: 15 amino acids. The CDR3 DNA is TGTGCCAGCAGCCAATTAGGGGTCGGGTACAATGAGCAGTTCTTC. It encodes CASSQLGVGYNEQFF.

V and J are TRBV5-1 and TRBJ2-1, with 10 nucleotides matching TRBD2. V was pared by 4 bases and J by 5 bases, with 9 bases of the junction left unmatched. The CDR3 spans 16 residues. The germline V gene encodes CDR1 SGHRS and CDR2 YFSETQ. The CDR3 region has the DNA TGCGCCAGCAGCCGCCTAACTAGCGGGGCCCACAATGAGCAGTTCTTC. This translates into CASSRLTSGAHNEQFF. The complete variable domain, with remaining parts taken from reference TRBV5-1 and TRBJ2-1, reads KAGVTQTPRYLIKTRGQQVTLSCSPISGHRSVSWYQQTPGQGLQFLFEYFSETQRNKGNFPGRFSGRQFSNSRSEMNVSTLELGDSALYLCASSRLTSGAHNEQFFGPGTRLTVL.

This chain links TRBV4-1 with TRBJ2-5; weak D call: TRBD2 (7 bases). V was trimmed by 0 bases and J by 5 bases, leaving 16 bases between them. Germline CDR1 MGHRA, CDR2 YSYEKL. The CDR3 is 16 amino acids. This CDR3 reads CASSQEVGGASETQYF. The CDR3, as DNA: TGCGCCAGCAGCCAAGAAGTTGGGGGGGCCAGTGAGACCCAGTACTTC.

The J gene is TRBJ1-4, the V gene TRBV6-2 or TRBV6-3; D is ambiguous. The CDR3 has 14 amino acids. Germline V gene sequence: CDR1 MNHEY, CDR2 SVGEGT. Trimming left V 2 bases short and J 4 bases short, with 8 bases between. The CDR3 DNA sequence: TGTGCCAGCAGTTACGCCGGATATAATGAAAAACTGTTTTTT. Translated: CASSYAGYNEKLFF.

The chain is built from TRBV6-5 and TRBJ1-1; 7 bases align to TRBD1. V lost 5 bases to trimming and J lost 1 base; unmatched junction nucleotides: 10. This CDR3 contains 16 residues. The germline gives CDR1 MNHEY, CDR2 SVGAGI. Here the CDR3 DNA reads TGTGCCAGCAGTCCACGGACAGGTTCCTCGAACACTGAAGCTTTCTTT. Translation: CASSPRTGSSNTEAFF.

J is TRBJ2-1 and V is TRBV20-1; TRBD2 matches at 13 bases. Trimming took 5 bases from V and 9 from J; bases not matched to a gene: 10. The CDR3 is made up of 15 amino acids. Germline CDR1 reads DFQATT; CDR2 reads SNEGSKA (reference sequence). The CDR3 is CSAPNRLAGGLEQFF. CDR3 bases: TGCAGTGCTCCGAATCGACTAGCGGGGGGCCTTGAGCAGTTCTTC.